This entry lists 4 T cell receptor beta chains sequenced from one sample in a study of blood T cell repertoires in COVID-19. Method: immunoSEQ multiplex PCR; TCRdb's copy keeps in-frame clones and lacks some. The data hold roughly 700,000 clones, with about 90% observed a single time. Sequencing used peripheral blood. The receptors shown here come from a woman aged 18-29 years with acute or convalescent COVID-19.

This clone was counted a few times. Other DNA sequences in this sample translate to the same CDR3. J is TRBJ1-1 and V is TRBV6-5; 7 bases line up with TRBD1. Per germline, CDR1 MNHEY and CDR2 SVGAGI. This CDR3 has 14 residues. V was pared by 5 bases and J by 1 base, with 4 bases of the junction left unmatched. The CDR3 spells CASSRDSENTEAFF. In nucleotides, the CDR3 is TGTGCCAGCAGTAGGGACAGTGAGAACACTGAAGCTTTCTTT.

This rearrangement joins TRBV19 to TRBJ2-2; no firm D call. Per the germline V gene, CDR1 is LNHDA and CDR2 is SQIVND (reference sequence). The CDR3 has 12 amino acids. With 7 bases removed from V and 4 bases from J, the gap between germline ends came to 7 bases. The CDR3 DNA reads as TGTGCCAGTAACCAGCGCACCGGGGAGCTGTTTTTT. Encoded protein: CASNQRTGELFF.

This clone was detected once. J is TRBJ2-2 and V is TRBV9; the match to TRBD2 covers 8 bases. This CDR3 comprises 17 residues. V lost 0 bases to trimming and J lost 0 bases; unmatched junction nucleotides: 4. The germline V gene encodes CDR1 SGDLS and CDR2 YYNGEE. CDR3 loop: CASSVAISGANTGELFF. In nucleotides, the CDR3 is TGTGCCAGCAGCGTAGCGATTAGCGGGGCGAACACCGGGGAGCTGTTTTTT.

The V gene is TRBV29-1, the J gene TRBJ1-2; no reliable D call. CDR3 length: 12 amino acids. CDR1 and CDR2 from the germline V gene are SQVTM and ANQGSEA. The V end was cut by 5 bases, the J end by 2 bases, with 9 bases between. CDR3: CSVPRENYGYTF. The CDR3 coding sequence is TGCAGCGTTCCGCGGGAGAACTATGGCTACACCTTC.